These 27 T cell receptor beta chains came from one sample sequenced in a study of long-term antiretroviral therapy in people with HIV. The authors ran the immunoSEQ assay, v3.0, at survey level. Assay used: immunoSEQ multiplex PCR; TCRdb lists only in-frame clones, some missing. This sample has about 25,000 clones, with 86% found just once. The sample was unsorted PBMCs, taken 1.9 years after starting antiretroviral therapy. The receptors were sampled from a woman aged 25-40 years with HIV.

The rearrangement joins TRBV7-3 to TRBJ2-1; D ambiguous. Trimming took off 3 bases at V and 7 bases at J, with 4 bases between the two ends. The CDR3 sequence is 11 residues long. The V gene's germline CDR1 is SGHTA and CDR2 FQGTGA. In DNA, the CDR3 is TGTGCCAGCAGCTTGGGGAATGAGCAGTTCTTC. Translation: CASSLGNEQFF.

V gene TRBV5-5 combines with J gene TRBJ2-3; tentative D call: TRBD1 (6 bases). Trimming removed 9 bases from V and 0 bases from J, with 17 bases in between. CDR1 and CDR2 (germline): SGHKS, YYEKEE (reference sequence). This CDR3 spans 15 amino acids. CDR3 coding DNA: TGTGCCACCATCCAGGGGATTGATAGCACAGATACGCAGTATTTT. Encoded protein: CATIQGIDSTDTQYF.

The genes are TRBV30 and TRBJ2-7, with D possibly being TRBD1 (6 bases). This CDR3 is 12 amino acids long. Deletions cut 3 bases from V and 5 bases from J, with 11 bases between. Germline CDR1 and CDR2: GTSNPN and SVGIG (reference sequence). As DNA, the CDR3 is TGTGCCTGGAGACAGGGTCCCCACGAGCAGTACTTC. This sequence encodes CAWRQGPHEQYF. The full variable domain, rest sourced from reference TRBV30 and TRBJ2-7, is SQTIHQWPATLVQPVGSPLSLECTVEGTSNPNLYWYRQAAGRGLQLLFYSVGIGQISSEVPQNLSASRPQDRQFILSSKKLLLSDSGFYLCAWRQGPHEQYFGPGTRLTVT.

This chain joins TRBV7-8 and TRBJ2-1; 11 bases are a match to TRBD2. The CDR3 loop spans 17 amino acids. Trimming took 1 base from V and 5 from J; bases not matched to a gene: 7. Germline loops: CDR1 SGHVS, CDR2 FQNEAQ. For the CDR3, the DNA is TGTGCCAGCAGCTTAGGGCTAGCGGGGGGCCTTAACAATGAGCAGTTCTTC. It is translated as CASSLGLAGGLNNEQFF.

This rearrangement joins TRBV11-2 to TRBJ2-3, with D maybe TRBD1 (5 bases). Trimming shortened V by 2 bases and J by 4 bases, and 16 bases separated the two germline ends. The V gene's germline CDR1 is SGHAT and CDR2 FQNNGV. This CDR3 region has 16 residues. The CDR3 protein is CASSLSRTRNADTQYF. For the CDR3, the DNA is TGTGCCAGCAGCTTATCTCGGACACGGAACGCAGATACGCAGTATTTT.

This clone was recorded once. Written as DNA, the CDR3 is TGTGCCAGCAGCCTGGGGGGGACTGGGGCCAACGTCCTGACTTTC. It encodes CASSLGGTGANVLTF. V usage is TRBV7-9 and J usage is TRBJ2-6, with 7 bases fitting TRBD2. V was pared by 5 bases and J by 2 bases, with 3 bases of the junction left unmatched. The V gene's germline CDR1 is SEHNR and CDR2 FQNEAQ (reference sequence). CDR3 length equals 15 residues. Drawing the rest from reference TRBV7-9 and TRBJ2-6, the complete variable domain is DTGVSQNPRHKITKRGQNVTFRCDPISEHNRLYWYRQTLGQGPEFLTYFQNEAQLEKSRLLSDRFSAERPKGSFSTLEIQRTEQGDSAMYLCASSLGGTGANVLTFGAGSRLTVL.

The chain joins TRBV2 to TRBJ1-4, with 7 positions matching TRBD1. The CDR3 length is 14 residues. CDR1 and CDR2 from the germline V gene are SNHLY and FYNNEI. Trimming at V came to 1 base and at J to 6 bases, leaving 2 bases not matched to a gene. The CDR3 region has the DNA TGTGCCAGCAGTGAAGGTACAGGGGATGAAAAACTGTTTTTT. The encoded protein is CASSEGTGDEKLFF.

J is TRBJ2-3 and V is TRBV11-2, with 8 positions matching TRBD2. The V segment lost 0 bases and the J segment 3 bases; nucleotides outside the gene matches: 5. The CDR3 loop spans 16 amino acids. Per germline, CDR1 SGHAT and CDR2 FQNNGV. CDR3 in amino acids: CASSLEYGGGTDTQYF. In nucleotides, the CDR3 is TGTGCCAGCAGCTTAGAGTACGGGGGGGGAACAGATACGCAGTATTTT.

This chain joins TRBV27 and TRBJ2-7, with TRBD1 identical over 7 bases. The CDR3 totals 14 residues. V was clipped by 3 bases and J by 4 bases; unmatched bases: 6. Per the germline V gene, CDR1 is MNHEY and CDR2 is SMNVEV (reference sequence). CDR3 in DNA: TGTGCCAGCAGTTTGGCAGGGGGTATGTACGAGCAGTACTTC. Its translation is CASSLAGGMYEQYF.

J is TRBJ2-7 and V is TRBV6-1; a weak D match, TRBD2 (6 bases). Deletions cut 8 bases from V and 7 bases from J, with 15 bases between. This CDR3 spans 12 amino acids. CDR1 MNHNS and CDR2 SASEGT come from the germline V gene. CDR3 region: CASGFGGGEQYV. In DNA form, the CDR3 reads TGTGCCAGCGGTTTCGGCGGAGGGGAGCAGTACGTC.

This sequence joins TRBV5-4 and TRBJ1-2, with 7 bases aligning to TRBD1. CDR1 is SGHNT and CDR2 is YYREEE in the germline V gene (reference sequence). This CDR3 contains 12 residues. J lost 7 bases, V lost 4 bases, and 4 bases had no gene match. This chain's CDR3 is CASSQQGSGYTF. The CDR3 DNA is TGTGCCAGCAGCCAACAGGGGTCTGGCTACACCTTC.

The chain couples TRBV18 to TRBJ1-2; D not certain. Germline CDR1 is KGHSH and CDR2 is LQKENI. The V end was cut by 2 bases, the J end by 3 bases, with 13 bases between. This CDR3 has 15 amino acids. Written as DNA, the CDR3 is TGTGCCAGCTCACCAGAAGCCGGATCCCACTATGGCTACACCTTC. Residues: CASSPEAGSHYGYTF.

J is TRBJ2-2 and V is TRBV7-2; D tentatively fits TRBD1 or TRBD2 (6 bases each). The V end lost 5 bases, the J end lost 2 bases, and 15 bases lay between the germline ends. The CDR3 sequence is 16 residues long. Germline V lookup: CDR1 SGHTA, CDR2 FQGNSA. CDR3 in DNA: TGTGCCAGCAGCCTAGGACGGGGGCTCAACACCGGGGAGCTGTTTTTT. Its protein is CASSLGRGLNTGELFF.

This chain links TRBV11-3 with TRBJ1-6; the match to TRBD1 covers 7 bases. V lost 5 bases, J lost 6 bases, and 4 bases stayed unmatched. CDR1 and CDR2 from the germline V gene are SGHNT and YENEEA. The CDR3 sequence is 14 residues long. The CDR3, as DNA: TGTGCCAGCAGCACGGGACAGCCTAATTCACCCCTCCACTTT. It is translated as CASSTGQPNSPLHF.

CDR3 residues: CASSGLRDRATGANVLTF. As DNA, the CDR3 is TGTGCCAGCAGTGGACTCCGGGACAGGGCTACTGGGGCCAACGTCCTGACTTTC. The rearrangement uses TRBV25-1 and TRBJ2-6; 9 positions match TRBD1. J was trimmed by 2 bases and V by 4 bases; bases with no gene match: 9. Germline-derived CDR1 and CDR2 are MGHDK and SYGVNS. The CDR3 runs 18 residues. The complete variable domain, with remaining parts taken from reference TRBV25-1 and TRBJ2-6, reads EADIYQTPRYLVIGTGKKITLECSQTMGHDKMYWYQQDPGMELHLIHYSYGVNSTEKGDLSSESTVSRIRTEHFPLTLESARPSHTSQYLCASSGLRDRATGANVLTFGAGSRLTVL.

The rearrangement links TRBV7-2 to TRBJ2-5; no clear D. V was shortened by 7 bases and J by 5 bases, with 11 bases between the two germline ends. The CDR3 runs to 12 residues. Germline CDR1 reads SGHTA; CDR2 reads FQGNSA. This CDR3 is CASTSVQETQYF. CDR3 nucleotides: TGTGCCAGCACCTCAGTGCAGGAGACCCAGTACTTC.

The chain uses TRBV14 and TRBJ2-3, with 7 bases identical to TRBD2. Germline V gives CDR1 SGHDN, CDR2 FVKESK. J was trimmed by 4 bases and V by 4 bases; bases with no gene match: 5. This CDR3 is 14 amino acids long. CDR3 protein: CASSPRDYPDTQYF. Written as DNA, the CDR3 is TGTGCCAGCAGCCCACGGGACTACCCAGATACGCAGTATTTT.

This chain connects TRBV15 to TRBJ2-5; D could derive from TRBD1 or TRBD2 (5 bases each). Germline CDR1 is LNHNV and CDR2 is YYDKDF (reference sequence). The CDR3 loop spans 13 amino acids. V dropped 1 base and J dropped 9 bases, with 12 bases sitting between them. The CDR3 sequence: CATSRGDVEAQYF. The CDR3, as DNA: TGTGCCACCAGCAGAGGGGACGTGGAGGCCCAGTACTTC.

The chain recombines TRBV18 with TRBJ1-1, with no clear D. The germline V and J ends were trimmed by 8 bases and 1 base, with 11 bases remaining between them. From germline, CDR1 is KGHSH and CDR2 LQKENI. The CDR3 runs 13 residues. In DNA, the CDR3 is TGTGCCAGCGTCGCACGGGAGAACACTGAAGCTTTCTTT. It specifies CASVARENTEAFF.

The genes are TRBV7-9 and TRBJ2-7, with TRBD1 matching over 7 bases. This CDR3 contains 15 residues. Germline trimming cut 4 bases from V and 0 bases from J; bases unmatched to any gene: 6. Looked up from germline, CDR1 is SEHNR and CDR2 is FQNEAQ (reference sequence). The CDR3: CASSSDRDSSYEQYV. The DNA for the CDR3 is TGTGCCAGCAGCTCAGACCGGGACAGCTCCTACGAGCAGTACGTC.

This chain's CDR3 is CASRKGGAYNEQFF. DNA of the CDR3: TGTGCCAGCAGGAAGGGGGGGGCCTACAATGAGCAGTTCTTC. The chain links TRBV2 to TRBJ2-1; maybe TRBD2 (7 bases). CDR3 size: 14 residues. Germline V gene lookup returns CDR1 SNHLY and CDR2 FYNNEI. V was clipped by 6 bases and J by 2 bases, with 11 bases between them.

This chain uses TRBV10-3 with TRBJ1-1; D gene ambiguous. Germline V gives CDR1 ENHRY, CDR2 SYGVKD. This CDR3 has 14 residues. Between the trimmed V and J ends, which lost 11 bases and 1 base, there was a span of 17 bases. In nucleotides, the CDR3 is TGTGCCGCCTCTCTGGGAGGTAAGAACACTGAAGCTTTCTTT. Residues: CAASLGGKNTEAFF.

V usage is TRBV9 and J usage is TRBJ2-1; 12 nucleotides match TRBD2. The germline V gene has CDR1 SGDLS and CDR2 YYNGEE. The V segment lost 0 bases and the J segment 8 bases; nucleotides outside the gene matches: 9. The CDR3 has 17 residues. The CDR3 here is CASSVALAGGQGDEQFF. In nucleotides, the CDR3 is TGTGCCAGCAGCGTAGCGCTAGCGGGGGGGCAGGGGGATGAGCAGTTCTTC.

This chain links TRBV5-1 with TRBJ2-3, with 11 bases lining up with TRBD1. The length of the CDR3 is 15 residues. V lost 5 bases to trimming and J lost 3 bases; unmatched junction nucleotides: 5. Per germline, CDR1 SGHRS and CDR2 YFSETQ. The CDR3 loop reads CASRLGTGGTDTQYF. DNA of the CDR3: TGCGCCAGCAGGCTCGGGACAGGGGGAACAGATACGCAGTATTTT. Full variable domain (missing parts from reference TRBV5-1 and TRBJ2-3): KAGVTQTPRYLIKTRGQQVTLSCSPISGHRSVSWYQQTPGQGLQFLFEYFSETQRNKGNFPGRFSGRQFSNSRSEMNVSTLELGDSALYLCASRLGTGGTDTQYFGPGTRLTVL.

This sequence joins TRBV7-8 and TRBJ1-1; 9 positions agree with TRBD1. The CDR3 contains 15 residues. Germline-derived CDR1 and CDR2 are SGHVS and FQNEAQ. J was trimmed by 4 bases and V by 4 bases; bases with no gene match: 7. CDR3 in DNA: TGTGCCAGCAGCTCAACAGGGGGCGCTTCCACTGAAGCTTTCTTT. Translated: CASSSTGGASTEAFF.

The chain combines TRBV5-1 with TRBJ2-5; D is ambiguous. Per the germline V gene, CDR1 is SGHRS and CDR2 is YFSETQ. V was trimmed by 0 bases and J by 1 base, leaving 4 bases between them. This CDR3 has 13 residues. As DNA, the CDR3 is TGCGCCAGCAGCTTGGTCCTCCAAGAGACCCAGTACTTC. It specifies CASSLVLQETQYF. Looking up the rest from reference TRBV5-1 and TRBJ2-5 gives the full variable domain: KAGVTQTPRYLIKTRGQQVTLSCSPISGHRSVSWYQQTPGQGLQFLFEYFSETQRNKGNFPGRFSGRQFSNSRSEMNVSTLELGDSALYLCASSLVLQETQYFGPGTRLLVL.

This chain connects TRBV27 to TRBJ1-2; 12 bases line up with TRBD1. This CDR3 has 15 residues. The junction had 9 bases not matched to a gene; V was cut back by 5 bases and J by 8 bases. In germline, CDR1 is MNHEY, CDR2 SMNVEV (reference sequence). CDR3 bases: TGTGCCAGCAGTCCCGCCGGGACAGGGGGCGAAGGCTACACCTTC. Translated: CASSPAGTGGEGYTF.